This T cell receptor beta chain was recorded in a study of T cells in Graves' hyperthyroidism and ophthalmopathy. RNA transcripts gave rise to amplified TCR beta CDR3 regions. The primer set for the first-round RT-PCR of the TCR CDR3 was HTBI. Using its own MiXCR run on the multiplex PCR reads, TCRdb lists one record per CDR3 protein. The sample has around 700,000 distinct CDR3 sequences, over 15% seen once. The table lists this clonotype with many counts. Specimen: blood. The source of this sequence is a woman between 45 and 65 years old with Graves' hyperthyroidism that later progressed to Graves' ophthalmopathy.

The CDR3 DNA reads as TGTGCCAGCGGTAACTTGGACAGGGGAGGACACAATGAGCAGTTCTTC. Translated: CASGNLDRGGHNEQFF. The rearrangement uses TRBV11-2 and TRBJ2-1, with 9 positions matching TRBD1. The CDR3 is 16 amino acids. Germline V gene data show CDR1 as SGHAT and CDR2 as FQNNGV. The trim removed 8 bases at V and 5 bases at J, leaving 13 bases unmatched.